These T cell receptor beta chains were read from a single sample in a study of T-cell reconstitution after alpha-beta-depleted transplantation in children. In TCRdb, the PCR reads were re-called with MiXCR into one record per CDR3 protein. The data contain about 240,000 distinct CDR3 sequences, about a quarter of them singletons. The sample was PBMCs, taken before TCRalphabeta/CD19-depleted stem cell transplant. The receptors here all came from a girl aged 2-10 years with Fanconi anemia, due to receive a stem cell transplant. CDR3s include the opening cysteine and the closing phenylalanine or tryptophan. A D gene is named only where the DNA matches it firmly. A clone size is listed for some rows: how often the clone was seen (once, few, many), or a class if it is expanded.

j_gene: TRBJ2-3; abundance: .; d_gene: TRBD1; v_gene: TRBV10-3; CDR3nt: TGTGCCATCAGTGAACGGACAGGGTTAGATACGCAGTATTTT; CDR3aa: CAISERTGLDTQYF
j_gene: TRBJ1-1; abundance: .; d_gene: .; v_gene: TRBV10-2; CDR3nt: TGCGCCAGCAGTTCTCTCCAGGGTCAGGTTGAAGCTTTCTTT; CDR3aa: CASSSLQGQVEAFF
j_gene: TRBJ1-6; abundance: many; d_gene: TRBD1; v_gene: TRBV20-1; CDR3nt: TGCAGTGCTAGAGCTCGCGGACAGGACTATAATTCACCCCTCCACTTT; CDR3aa: CSARARGQDYNSPLHF
j_gene: TRBJ2-7; abundance: .; d_gene: .; v_gene: TRBV5-1; CDR3nt: TGCGCCAGCAGCTTGTCCCCCGGGCTCGACGAGCAGTACTTC; CDR3aa: CASSLSPGLDEQYF
j_gene: TRBJ2-3; abundance: many; d_gene: TRBD2; v_gene: TRBV6-2/TRBV6-3; CDR3nt: TGTGCCAGCAGTTCTAGCGGGATCGGAGATACGCAGTATTTT; CDR3aa: CASSSSGIGDTQYF
j_gene: TRBJ2-7; abundance: .; d_gene: .; v_gene: TRBV20-1; CDR3nt: TGCAGTGCTAGAGTAGGTGGCGACCCCTACGAGCAGTACTTC; CDR3aa: CSARVGGDPYEQYF
j_gene: TRBJ1-2; abundance: many; d_gene: TRBD1; v_gene: TRBV29-1; CDR3nt: TGCAGCGTGGAGGACAGGGGAGGCAATGGCTACACCTTC; CDR3aa: CSVEDRGGNGYTF
j_gene: TRBJ2-7; abundance: .; d_gene: .; v_gene: TRBV20-1; CDR3nt: TGCAGTGCTTCGTTGGACAGTCTCGAGCAGTACTTC; CDR3aa: CSASLDSLEQYF
j_gene: TRBJ2-7; abundance: .; d_gene: .; v_gene: TRBV7-8; CDR3nt: TGTGCCAGCAGCTTAGGCTCTGCAGGGCTTCCCTACGAGCAGTACTTC; CDR3aa: CASSLGSAGLPYEQYF
j_gene: TRBJ2-1; abundance: once; d_gene: .; v_gene: TRBV28; CDR3nt: TGTGCCAGCAGTTTCACACCCGTCGGGGTCAATGAGCAGTTCTTC; CDR3aa: CASSFTPVGVNEQFF
j_gene: TRBJ2-7; abundance: .; d_gene: .; v_gene: TRBV9; CDR3nt: TGTGCCAGCAGCGTAGCTAGCGGACAGGGCTACGAGCAGTACTTC; CDR3aa: CASSVASGQGYEQYF
j_gene: TRBJ2-2; abundance: once; d_gene: .; v_gene: TRBV27; CDR3nt: TGTGCCAGCAGTTTGTACAGGGCGAACACCGGGGAGCTGTTTTTT; CDR3aa: CASSLYRANTGELFF
j_gene: TRBJ2-1; abundance: few; d_gene: .; v_gene: TRBV7-3; CDR3nt: TGTGCCAGCAGCTTAATCGGGACACCTTCCTACAATGAGCAGTTCTTC; CDR3aa: CASSLIGTPSYNEQFF
j_gene: TRBJ2-3; abundance: .; d_gene: TRBD2; v_gene: TRBV10-1; CDR3nt: TGCGCCAGCAGTGAGTCAAAAGCGGGAGGGCGAGATACGCAGTATTTT; CDR3aa: CASSESKAGGRDTQYF
j_gene: TRBJ2-7; abundance: .; d_gene: .; v_gene: TRBV6-2/TRBV6-3; CDR3nt: TGTGCCAGCAGTTCTGGGCGGATCAGGGCGTTCTACGAGCAGTACTTC; CDR3aa: CASSSGRIRAFYEQYF
j_gene: TRBJ2-1; abundance: many; d_gene: TRBD2; v_gene: TRBV29-1; CDR3nt: TGCAGCGTTGATGGAGGACTAGCCACATACAATGAGCAGTTCTTC; CDR3aa: CSVDGGLATYNEQFF